Listed below are T cell receptor beta chains from one sample, sequenced in a study of a mutant IDH1 vaccine in newly diagnosed glioma. Profiling relied on immunoSEQ multiplex PCR, and the TCRdb table lists in-frame clones only, not all of them. The sample has tens of thousands of clones, about 79% seen once. These receptors lack a known antigen. The sequenced sample was PBMCs, obtained from a glioma patient whose treatment included an IDH1 peptide vaccine. All receptors derive from a woman between 40 and 50 years old with glioma. Some clones in this sample may be carry-over from other donors' samples. The CDR3 runs from the conserved cysteine through the conserved F or W. D genes are given only for firm matches. Not every row has a clone size; where given, it reads once, few, many or a size class.

clone size	V gene	J gene	D gene	CDR3 DNA	CDR3 protein
NA	TRBV4-1	TRBJ1-6	NA	TGCGCCAGCAGCCAAGTGGGCGGTAGGTCCTATAATTCACCCCTCCACTTT	CASSQVGGRSYNSPLHF
NA	TRBV25-1	TRBJ2-2	NA	TGTGCCAGCAGTGAACGGCCTTTGGGAGCGGGTCGGACCGGGGAGCTGTTTTTT	CASSERPLGAGRTGELFF
NA	TRBV5-5	TRBJ2-2	TRBD2	TGTGCCAGCAGCTTGGTGTTTAGGCTAGCGGGAGTCGACACCGGGGAGCTGTTTTTT	CASSLVFRLAGVDTGELFF
NA	TRBV30	TRBJ1-5	NA	TGTGCCTGGAGAGGCAAAGGCGGGAGCAATCAGCCCCAGCATTTT	CAWRGKGGSNQPQHF
NA	TRBV4-2	TRBJ2-5	NA	TGTGCCAGCAGCCCCCGGGGAGAGACCCAGTACTTC	CASSPRGETQYF
NA	TRBV6-5	TRBJ1-2	TRBD1	TGTGCCAGCAGGGACAGGGGGGAGATTGGCTACACCTTC	CASRDRGEIGYTF
NA	TRBV5-1	TRBJ2-1	TRBD2	TGCGCCAGCAGCCGCGGGAGCTCCTACAATGAGCAGTTCTTC	CASSRGSSYNEQFF
once	TRBV5-3	TRBJ1-4	NA	TGTGCCAGAAGCTTCCCCCATCGTCCAATCAATTCGGGTGAAAAACTGTTTTTT	CARSFPHRPINSGEKLFF
NA	TRBV28	TRBJ1-5	TRBD1	TGTGCCAGCAGATCGTCCCCGGGGACAGGGGGTAATCAGCCCCAGCATTTT	CASRSSPGTGGNQPQHF
NA	TRBV15	TRBJ1-2	TRBD1	TGTGCCACCAGCAGCGAGCTACAGGGGGTACGGGGCTACACCTTC	CATSSELQGVRGYTF
NA	TRBV4-2	TRBJ2-7	NA	TGTGCCAGCAGCCAAGCTTCAGGGTTCTCCTACGAGCAGTACTTC	CASSQASGFSYEQYF
NA	TRBV20-1	TRBJ2-1	NA	TGCAGTGCTGCCCAAGGTTATGAGCAGTTCTTC	CSAAQGYEQFF